This entry is about one TCR beta chain. Original processing notes: Counts of nucleated cells, estimated from reference gene primer amplification, were obtained. Repertoires were generated with immunoSEQ multiplex PCR, while TCRdb's copy carries only in-frame clones and drops some. D and trimming come from the DNA, and the V and J calls and clone size come from that table. The sample holds 200,000 to 250,000 clones, 75% to 90% seen once. The data originate from a study of blood T cell repertoires in COVID-19. The CDR3 loop spans 14 amino acids. V dropped 2 bases and J dropped 0 bases, with 5 bases sitting between them. CDR1 KGHSH and CDR2 LQKENI come from the germline V gene.

The J gene is TRBJ2-1, the V gene TRBV18; D is possibly TRBD2 (5 bases). Material for sequencing was peripheral blood. The sequence came from a man aged 55 to 70 who had recovered from COVID-19. CDR3 sequence (DNA): TGTGCCAGCTCACCAGGGAGCTCCTACAATGAGCAGTTCTTC. It yields the protein CASSPGSSYNEQFF.